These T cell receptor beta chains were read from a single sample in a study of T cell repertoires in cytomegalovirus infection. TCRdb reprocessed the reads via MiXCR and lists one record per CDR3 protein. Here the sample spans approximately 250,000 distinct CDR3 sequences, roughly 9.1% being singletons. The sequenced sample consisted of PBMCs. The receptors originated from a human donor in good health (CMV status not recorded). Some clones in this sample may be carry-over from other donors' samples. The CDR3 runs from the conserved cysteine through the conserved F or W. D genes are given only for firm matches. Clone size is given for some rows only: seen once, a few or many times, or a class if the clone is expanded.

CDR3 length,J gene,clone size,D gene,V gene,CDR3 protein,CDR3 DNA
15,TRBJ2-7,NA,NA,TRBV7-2,CASSVTGMSSYEQYF,TGTGCCAGCAGCGTTACAGGGATGAGCTCCTACGAGCAGTACTTC
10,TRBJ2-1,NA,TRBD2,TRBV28,CAIGGEEQFF,TGTGCCATCGGGGGGGAGGAGCAGTTCTTC
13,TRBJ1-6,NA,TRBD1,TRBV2,CASRDRGPSPLHF,TGTGCCAGCAGGGACAGGGGTCCATCACCCCTCCACTTT
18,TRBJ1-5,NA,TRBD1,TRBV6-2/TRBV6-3,CASSYATGTGSSNQPQHF,TGTGCCAGCAGTTACGCAACCGGGACAGGGAGTAGCAATCAGCCCCAGCATTTT
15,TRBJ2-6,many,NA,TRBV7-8,CASSLKGFGANVLTF,TGTGCCAGCAGCTTAAAGGGGTTTGGGGCCAACGTCCTGACTTTC
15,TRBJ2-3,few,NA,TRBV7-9,CASSLPLPGTDTQYF,TGTGCCAGCAGCCTCCCCCTTCCGGGCACAGATACGCAGTATTTT
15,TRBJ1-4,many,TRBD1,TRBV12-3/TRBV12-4,CASSFPGTGNQKLFF,TGTGCCAGCAGTTTCCCCGGGACAGGGAACCAAAAACTGTTTTTT
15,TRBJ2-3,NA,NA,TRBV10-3,CAISRGAGVPDTQYF,TGTGCCATCAGCCGGGGGGCGGGCGTCCCAGATACGCAGTATTTT
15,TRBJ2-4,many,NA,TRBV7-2,CASSLEPRAKNIQYF,TGTGCCAGCAGCTTAGAGCCGAGAGCCAAAAACATTCAGTACTTC
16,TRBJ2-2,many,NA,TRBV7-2,CASSLAGAGGPGELFF,TGTGCCAGCAGCTTAGCCGGGGCTGGAGGACCCGGGGAGCTGTTTTTT
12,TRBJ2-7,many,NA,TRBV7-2,CASSLSGGVPLF,TGTGCCAGCAGCTTGTCCGGGGGCGTACCGCTTTTC
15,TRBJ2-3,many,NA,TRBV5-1,CASSNRGVNTDTQYF,TGCGCCAGCAGCAACCGAGGAGTAAACACAGATACGCAGTATTTT
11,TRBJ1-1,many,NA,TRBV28,CASRWGTEAFF,TGTGCCAGCAGATGGGGCACTGAAGCTTTCTTT